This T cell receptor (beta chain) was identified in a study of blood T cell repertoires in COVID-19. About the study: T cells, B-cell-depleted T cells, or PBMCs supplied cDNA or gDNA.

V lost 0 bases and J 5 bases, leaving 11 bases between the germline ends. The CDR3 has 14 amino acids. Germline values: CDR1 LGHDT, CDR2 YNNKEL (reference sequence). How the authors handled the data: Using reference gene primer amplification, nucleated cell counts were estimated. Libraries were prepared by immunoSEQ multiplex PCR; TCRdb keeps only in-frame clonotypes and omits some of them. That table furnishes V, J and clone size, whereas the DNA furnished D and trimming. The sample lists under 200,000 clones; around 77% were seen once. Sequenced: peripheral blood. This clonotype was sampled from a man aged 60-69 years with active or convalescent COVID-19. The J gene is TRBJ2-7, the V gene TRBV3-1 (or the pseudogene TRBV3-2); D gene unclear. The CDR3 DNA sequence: TGTGCCAGCAGCCAAGAGAGTCTCCCCCACGAGCAGTACTTC. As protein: CASSQESLPHEQYF.